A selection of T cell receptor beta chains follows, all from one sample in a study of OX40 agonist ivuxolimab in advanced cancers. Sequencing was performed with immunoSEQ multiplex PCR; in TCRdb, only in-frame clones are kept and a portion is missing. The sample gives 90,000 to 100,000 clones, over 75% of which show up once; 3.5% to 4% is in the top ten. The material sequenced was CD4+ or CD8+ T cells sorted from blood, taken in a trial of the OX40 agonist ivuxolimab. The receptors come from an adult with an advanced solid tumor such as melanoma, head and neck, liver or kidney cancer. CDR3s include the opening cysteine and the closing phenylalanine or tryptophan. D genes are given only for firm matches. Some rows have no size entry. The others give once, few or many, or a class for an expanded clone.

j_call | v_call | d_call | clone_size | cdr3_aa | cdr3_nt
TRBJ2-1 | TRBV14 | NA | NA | CASSQEWGKTGSVYNEQFF | TGTGCCAGCAGCCAAGAATGGGGGAAGACAGGAAGCGTATACAATGAGCAGTTCTTC
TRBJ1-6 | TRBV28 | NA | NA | CASSPGRDNSPLHF | TGTGCCAGCAGCCCGGGCAGGGATAATTCACCCCTCCACTTT
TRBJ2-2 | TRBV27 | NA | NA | CASSLFSRPNTGELFF | TGTGCCAGCAGTTTATTCAGCAGGCCCAACACCGGGGAGCTGTTTTTT
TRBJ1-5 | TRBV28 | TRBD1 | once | CAWRGGGGQPQHF | TGTGCCTGGAGGGGAGGGGGCGGTCAGCCCCAGCATTTT
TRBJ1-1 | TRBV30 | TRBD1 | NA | CAWKESGQGASTEAFF | TGTGCCTGGAAAGAGTCAGGACAGGGGGCATCCACTGAAGCTTTCTTT
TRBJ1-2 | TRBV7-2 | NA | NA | CASSLLPGAANYGYTF | TGTGCCAGCAGCCTTCTCCCCGGGGCAGCTAACTATGGCTACACCTTC
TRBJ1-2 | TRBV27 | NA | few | CASTLTAGMNGYTF | TGTGCCAGCACTCTGACAGCCGGCATGAATGGCTACACCTTC
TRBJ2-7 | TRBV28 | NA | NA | CASMGTKYEQYF | TGTGCCAGCATGGGCACAAAATACGAGCAGTACTTC
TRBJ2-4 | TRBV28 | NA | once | CASSLSPWAAKNIQYF | TGTGCCAGCAGTTTATCCCCCTGGGCGGCCAAAAACATTCAGTACTTC
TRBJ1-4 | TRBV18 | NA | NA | CASSPLIGADEKLFF | TGTGCCAGCTCACCACTGATTGGGGCAGATGAAAAACTGTTTTTT
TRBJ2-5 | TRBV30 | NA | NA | CAWSPDAEETQYF | TGTGCCTGGAGTCCGGACGCGGAAGAGACCCAGTACTTC
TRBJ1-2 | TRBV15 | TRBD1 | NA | CATSRDRTGANYGYTF | TGTGCCACCAGCAGAGACCGGACAGGGGCCAACTATGGCTACACCTTC
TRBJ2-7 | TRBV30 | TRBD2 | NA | CAWSPLAGVSYEQYF | TGTGCCTGGAGTCCTCTAGCGGGAGTCTCCTACGAGCAGTACTTC
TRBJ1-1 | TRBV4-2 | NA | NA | CASSLGGNSHTEAFF | TGTGCCAGCAGTTTGGGCGGGAACAGTCACACTGAAGCTTTCTTT
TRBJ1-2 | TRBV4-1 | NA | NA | CASSQDMEGLGYGYTF | TGCGCCAGCAGCCAAGATATGGAGGGGCTAGGATATGGCTACACCTTC
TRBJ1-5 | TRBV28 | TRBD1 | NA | CASSLTGGNQPQHF | TGTGCCAGCAGTCTTACAGGGGGCAATCAGCCCCAGCATTTT
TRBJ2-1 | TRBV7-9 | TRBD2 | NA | CASSFSSLAGGYNEQFF | TGTGCCAGCAGCTTCAGCTCCCTAGCGGGGGGCTACAATGAGCAGTTCTTC
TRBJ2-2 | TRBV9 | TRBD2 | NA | CASSGSGRVGGELFF | TGTGCCAGCAGTGGTAGCGGGAGGGTTGGAGGGGAGCTGTTTTTT
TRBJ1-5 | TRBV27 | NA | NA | CASSLLGYSNQPQHF | TGTGCCAGCAGTTTACTGGGGTATAGCAATCAGCCCCAGCATTTT
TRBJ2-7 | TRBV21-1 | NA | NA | CASSKVVYEQYF | TGTGCCAGCAGCAAGGTGGTTTACGAGCAGTACTTC
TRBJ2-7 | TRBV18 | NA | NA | CASSPRGGTLYEQYF | TGTGCCAGCTCACCACGGGGCGGGACTCTATACGAGCAGTACTTC
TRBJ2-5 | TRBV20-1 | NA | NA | CSAGGQYF | TGCAGTGCGGGGGGCCAGTACTTC
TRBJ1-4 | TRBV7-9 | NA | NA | CASSLQGGEDEKLFF | TGTGCCAGCAGCTTACAAGGGGGGGAGGATGAAAAACTGTTTTTT
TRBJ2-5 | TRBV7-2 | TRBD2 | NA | CASSAFILAGVGETQYF | TGTGCCAGCAGCGCGTTTATATTAGCGGGAGTCGGGGAGACCCAGTACTTC
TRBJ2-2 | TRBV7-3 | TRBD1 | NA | CASRGRGPGNTGELFF | TGTGCCAGCAGGGGAAGGGGGCCGGGAAACACCGGGGAGCTGTTTTTT
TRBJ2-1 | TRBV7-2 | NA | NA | CASRPGGGEQFF | TGTGCCAGCAGACCTGGGGGAGGCGAGCAGTTCTTC
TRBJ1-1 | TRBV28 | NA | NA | CASSPDRGRGEAFF | TGTGCCAGCAGCCCTGACCGAGGCCGGGGTGAAGCTTTCTTT
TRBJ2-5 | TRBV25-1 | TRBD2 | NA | CASSEYPGGETQYF | TGTGCCAGCAGTGAATATCCGGGGGGGGAGACCCAGTACTTC
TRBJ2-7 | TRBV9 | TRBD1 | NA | CASSPGTGINSEQYF | TGTGCCAGCAGCCCCGGGACAGGGATCAACTCCGAGCAGTACTTC
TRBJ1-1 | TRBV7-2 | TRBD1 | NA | CASSLGQERRAFF | TGTGCCAGCAGCCTGGGACAGGAGCGTCGGGCTTTCTTT
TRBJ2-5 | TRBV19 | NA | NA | CASSPIDAAADQETQYF | TGTGCCAGTAGTCCAATTGACGCCGCCGCGGATCAAGAGACCCAGTACTTC
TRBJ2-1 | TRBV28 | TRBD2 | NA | CASSSPGTSSYNEQFF | TGTGCCAGCAGCTCCCCCGGGACTAGCTCCTACAATGAGCAGTTCTTC
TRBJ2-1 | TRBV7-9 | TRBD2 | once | CASSSQRDALKYNEQFF | TGTGCCAGCAGCTCCCAGCGGGACGCCCTAAAATACAATGAGCAGTTCTTC
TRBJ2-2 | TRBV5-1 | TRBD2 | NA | CASSSGTNTGELFF | TGCGCCAGCAGTAGCGGGACCAACACCGGGGAGCTGTTTTTT
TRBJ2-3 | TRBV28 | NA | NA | CASSLGRRRDTQYF | TGTGCCAGCAGTTTGGGGAGGCGCAGAGATACGCAGTATTTT
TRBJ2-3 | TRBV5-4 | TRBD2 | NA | CASTQGATSGGTDTQYF | TGTGCCAGCACCCAAGGGGCGACTAGCGGGGGCACAGATACGCAGTATTTT
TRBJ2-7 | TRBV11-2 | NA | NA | CASSHRGWSSYEQYF | TGTGCCAGCAGCCACAGAGGGTGGAGTTCCTACGAGCAGTACTTC
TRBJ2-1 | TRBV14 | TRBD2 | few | CASSPLLTSGDFNEQFF | TGTGCCAGCAGCCCCCTTCTGACTAGCGGAGATTTCAATGAGCAGTTCTTC
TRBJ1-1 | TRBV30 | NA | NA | CAWSTPGLNTEAFF | TGTGCCTGGAGTACCCCGGGGCTGAACACTGAAGCTTTCTTT
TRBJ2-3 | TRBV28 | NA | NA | CASSPTRDTQYF | TGTGCCAGCAGTCCCACTAGAGATACGCAGTATTTT
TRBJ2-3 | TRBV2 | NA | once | CATQEGLSTDTQYF | TGTGCTACTCAGGAGGGGTTAAGCACAGATACGCAGTATTTT
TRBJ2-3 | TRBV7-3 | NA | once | CASSLIGADTQYF | TGTGCCAGCAGCTTAATAGGGGCAGATACGCAGTATTTT
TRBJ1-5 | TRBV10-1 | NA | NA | CASVVGVRGQPQHF | TGCGCCAGCGTTGTGGGAGTCCGGGGTCAGCCCCAGCATTTT
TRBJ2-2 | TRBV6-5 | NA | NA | CASIADNTGELFF | TGTGCCAGTATAGCGGATAACACCGGGGAGCTGTTTTTT
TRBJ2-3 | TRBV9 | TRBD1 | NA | CASSVLSDRGPSTDTQYF | TGTGCCAGCAGCGTACTATCTGACAGGGGACCTAGCACAGATACGCAGTATTTT